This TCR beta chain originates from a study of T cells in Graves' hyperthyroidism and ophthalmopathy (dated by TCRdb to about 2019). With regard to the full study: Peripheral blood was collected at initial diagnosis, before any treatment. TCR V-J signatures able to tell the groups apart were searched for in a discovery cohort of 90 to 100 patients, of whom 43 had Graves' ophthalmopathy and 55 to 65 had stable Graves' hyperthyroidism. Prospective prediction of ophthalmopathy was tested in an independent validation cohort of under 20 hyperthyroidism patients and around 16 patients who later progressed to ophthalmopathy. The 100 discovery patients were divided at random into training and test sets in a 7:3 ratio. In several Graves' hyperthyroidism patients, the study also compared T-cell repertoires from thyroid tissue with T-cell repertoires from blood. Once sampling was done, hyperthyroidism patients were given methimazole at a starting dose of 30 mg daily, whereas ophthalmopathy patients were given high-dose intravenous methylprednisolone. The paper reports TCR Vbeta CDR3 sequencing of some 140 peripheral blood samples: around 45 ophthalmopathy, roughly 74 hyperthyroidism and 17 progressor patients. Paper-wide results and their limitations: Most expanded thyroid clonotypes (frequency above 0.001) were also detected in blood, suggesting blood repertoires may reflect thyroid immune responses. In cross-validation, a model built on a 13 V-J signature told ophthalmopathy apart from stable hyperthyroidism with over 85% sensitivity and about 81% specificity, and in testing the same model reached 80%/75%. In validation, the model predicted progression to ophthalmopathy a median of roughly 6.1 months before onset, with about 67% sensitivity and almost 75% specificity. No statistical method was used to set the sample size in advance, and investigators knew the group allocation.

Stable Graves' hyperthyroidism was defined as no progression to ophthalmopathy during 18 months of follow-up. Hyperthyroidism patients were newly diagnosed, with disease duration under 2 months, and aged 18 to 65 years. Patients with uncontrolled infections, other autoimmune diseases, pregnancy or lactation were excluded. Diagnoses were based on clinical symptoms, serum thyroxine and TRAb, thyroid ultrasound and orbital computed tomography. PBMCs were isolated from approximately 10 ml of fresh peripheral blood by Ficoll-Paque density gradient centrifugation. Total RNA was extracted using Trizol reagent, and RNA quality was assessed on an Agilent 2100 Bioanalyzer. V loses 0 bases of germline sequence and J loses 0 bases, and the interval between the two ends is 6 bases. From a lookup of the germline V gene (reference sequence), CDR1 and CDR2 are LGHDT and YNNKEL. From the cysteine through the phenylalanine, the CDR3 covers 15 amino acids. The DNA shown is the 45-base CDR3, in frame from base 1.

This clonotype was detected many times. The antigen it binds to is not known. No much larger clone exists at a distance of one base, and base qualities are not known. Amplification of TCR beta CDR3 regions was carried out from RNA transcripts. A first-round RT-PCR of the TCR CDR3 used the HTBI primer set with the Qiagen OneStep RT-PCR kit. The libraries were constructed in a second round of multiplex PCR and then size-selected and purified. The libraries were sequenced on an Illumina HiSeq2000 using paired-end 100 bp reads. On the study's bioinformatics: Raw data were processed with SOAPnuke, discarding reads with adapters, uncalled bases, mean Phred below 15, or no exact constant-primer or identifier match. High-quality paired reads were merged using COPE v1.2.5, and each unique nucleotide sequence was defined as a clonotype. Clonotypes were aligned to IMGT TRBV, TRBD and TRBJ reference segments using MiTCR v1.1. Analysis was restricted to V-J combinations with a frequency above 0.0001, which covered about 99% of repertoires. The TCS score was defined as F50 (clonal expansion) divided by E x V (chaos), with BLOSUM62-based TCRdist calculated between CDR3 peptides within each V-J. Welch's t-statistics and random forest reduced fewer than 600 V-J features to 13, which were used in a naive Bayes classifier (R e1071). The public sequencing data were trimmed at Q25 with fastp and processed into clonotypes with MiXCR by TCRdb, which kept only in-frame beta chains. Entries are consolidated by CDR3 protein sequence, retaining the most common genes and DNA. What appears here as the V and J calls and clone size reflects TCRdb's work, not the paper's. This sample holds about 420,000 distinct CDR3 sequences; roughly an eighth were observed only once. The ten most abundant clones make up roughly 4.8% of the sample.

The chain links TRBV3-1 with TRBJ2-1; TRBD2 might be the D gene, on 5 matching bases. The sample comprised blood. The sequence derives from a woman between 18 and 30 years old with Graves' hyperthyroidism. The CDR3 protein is CASSQDRDSYNEQFF. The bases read TGTGCCAGCAGCCAAGATCGGGACTCCTACAATGAGCAGTTCTTC.